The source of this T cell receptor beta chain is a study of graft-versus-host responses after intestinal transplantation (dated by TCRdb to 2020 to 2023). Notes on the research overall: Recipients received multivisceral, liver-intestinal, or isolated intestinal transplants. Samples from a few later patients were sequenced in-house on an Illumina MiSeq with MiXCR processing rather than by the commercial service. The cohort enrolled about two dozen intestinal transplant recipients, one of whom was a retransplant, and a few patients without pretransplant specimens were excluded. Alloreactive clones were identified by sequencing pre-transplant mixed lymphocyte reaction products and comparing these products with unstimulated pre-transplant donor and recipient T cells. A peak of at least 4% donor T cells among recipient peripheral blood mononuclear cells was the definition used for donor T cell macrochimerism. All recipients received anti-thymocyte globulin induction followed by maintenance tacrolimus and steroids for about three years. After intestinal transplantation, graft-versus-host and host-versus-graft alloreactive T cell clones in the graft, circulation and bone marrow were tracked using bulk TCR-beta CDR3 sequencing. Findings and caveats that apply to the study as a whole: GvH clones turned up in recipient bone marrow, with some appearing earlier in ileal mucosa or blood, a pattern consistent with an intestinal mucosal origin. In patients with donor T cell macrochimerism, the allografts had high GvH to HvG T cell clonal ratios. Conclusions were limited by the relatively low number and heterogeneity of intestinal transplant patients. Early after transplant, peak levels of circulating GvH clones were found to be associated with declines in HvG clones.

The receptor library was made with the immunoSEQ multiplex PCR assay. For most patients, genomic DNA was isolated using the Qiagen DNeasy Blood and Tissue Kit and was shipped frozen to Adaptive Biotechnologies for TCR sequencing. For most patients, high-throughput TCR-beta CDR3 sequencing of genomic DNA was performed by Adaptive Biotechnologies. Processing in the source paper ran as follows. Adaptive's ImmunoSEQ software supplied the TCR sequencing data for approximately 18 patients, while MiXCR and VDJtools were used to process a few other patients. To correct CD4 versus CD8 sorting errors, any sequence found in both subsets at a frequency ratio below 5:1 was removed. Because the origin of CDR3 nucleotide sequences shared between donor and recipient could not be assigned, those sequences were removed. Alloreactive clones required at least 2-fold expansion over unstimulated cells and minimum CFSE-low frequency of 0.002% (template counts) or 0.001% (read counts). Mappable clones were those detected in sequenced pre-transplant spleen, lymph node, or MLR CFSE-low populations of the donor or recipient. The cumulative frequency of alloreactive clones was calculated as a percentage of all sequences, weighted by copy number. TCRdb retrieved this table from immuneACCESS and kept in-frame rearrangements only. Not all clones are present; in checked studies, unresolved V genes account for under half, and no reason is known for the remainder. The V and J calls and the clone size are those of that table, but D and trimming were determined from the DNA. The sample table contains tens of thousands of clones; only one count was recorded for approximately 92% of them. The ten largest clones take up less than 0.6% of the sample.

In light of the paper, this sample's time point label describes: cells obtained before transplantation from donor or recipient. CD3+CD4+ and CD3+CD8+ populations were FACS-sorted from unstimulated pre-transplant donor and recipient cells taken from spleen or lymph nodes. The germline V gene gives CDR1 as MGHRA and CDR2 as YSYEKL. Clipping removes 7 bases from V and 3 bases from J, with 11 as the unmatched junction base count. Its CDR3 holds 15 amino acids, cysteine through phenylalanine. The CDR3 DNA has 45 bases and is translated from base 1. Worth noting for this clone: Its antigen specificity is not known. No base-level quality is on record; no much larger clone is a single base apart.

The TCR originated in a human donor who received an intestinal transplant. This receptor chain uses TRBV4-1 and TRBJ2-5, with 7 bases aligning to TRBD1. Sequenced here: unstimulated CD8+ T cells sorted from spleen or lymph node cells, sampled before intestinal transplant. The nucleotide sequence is TGCGCCAGCAAATCCGGGACAGCGCCCGAAGAGACCCAGTACTTC. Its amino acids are CASKSGTAPEETQYF.